There are a few counts of the clone carrying this T cell receptor (beta chain). The CDR3 length is 13 residues. Deletions cut 7 bases from V and 3 bases from J, with 12 bases between. The use of a sample-barcoded 5' primer and a J-beta primer mix characterized a second PCR of roughly 7 to 12 cycles. Unique molecular identifiers of 12 random nucleotides labeled each cDNA. MiXCR, applied by TCRdb to the 5' RACE reads, yields one record per CDR3 protein. The data show 700,000 to 950,000 distinct CDR3 sequences, with 55% to 70% seen just once and approximately 20% held by the top ten. In terms of origin and age, donors were healthy Caucasian individuals from Russia aged roughly 6 to 95. PBMCs numbering at least 6.5 million were isolated per sample. The data were obtained in a study of blood T cells in healthy people across ages.

The TCR originated in a man under 40 in good health. The chain is built from TRBV12-3 or TRBV12-4 and TRBJ1-1; D possibly corresponds to TRBD1 (5 bases). Material: blood. CDR3 in amino acids: CASMGPGDTEAFF. The CDR3 DNA sequence: TGTGCCAGCATGGGGCCCGGGGACACTGAAGCTTTCTTT.